This TCR beta chain was identified during a study of blood T cells in healthy people across ages. Between the trimmed V and J ends, which lost 8 bases and 0 bases, there was a span of 13 bases. Germline CDR1 reads SGHTA; CDR2 reads FQGNSA. This CDR3 spans 14 amino acids. Combining a sample-barcoded 5' primer with a J-beta primer mix, a second PCR ran for about 6 to 11 cycles. TCRdb analysed the 5' RACE reads with MiXCR anew, one entry per CDR3 protein. Here the sample spans around 1.5 million distinct CDR3 sequences, around 59% being singletons. This clonotype has just a few counts. The receptor comes from a man aged 18 to 30 in good health. The J gene is TRBJ1-2, the V gene TRBV7-2; TRBD1 might be the D (5 bases). The sample taken for sequencing was blood. CDR3 nucleotides: TGTGCCAGCGGCCCGGGGCAGCCTAACTATGGCTACACCTTC. It encodes CASGPGQPNYGYTF.